The 25 T cell receptor beta chains below come from one sample, sequenced in a study of Ad26.COV2.S vaccination and SARS-CoV-2 variants. Clones were sequenced by immunoSEQ multiplex PCR, and TCRdb holds only the in-frame ones, with some missing. The data show a few hundred thousand clones, with roughly 87% seen just once and 3.4% held by the top ten. Noted treatment: around 19 received Ad26.COV2.S at low or high dose, single or two shots; roughly five received placebo; per-sample allocation not given. Sample collection was performed on day 63 after the first vaccine or placebo injection. The sequences come from peripheral blood, collected in a trial of Ad26.COV2.S vaccine versus placebo. These receptor sequences come from a person aged 18-60 years who received the Ad26.COV2.S COVID-19 vaccine or a placebo.

V is TRBV5-1 and J is TRBJ1-1, with D perhaps TRBD1 (5 bases). Germline V gene sequence: CDR1 SGHRS, CDR2 YFSETQ. Trimming shortened V by 4 bases and J by 1 base, and 8 bases separated the two germline ends. The CDR3 is 13 amino acids. DNA for the CDR3: TGCGCCAGCAGCGCGGACACGAACACTGAAGCTTTCTTT. As protein: CASSADTNTEAFF. The variable domain in full, completed from reference TRBV5-1 and TRBJ1-1, reads KAGVTQTPRYLIKTRGQQVTLSCSPISGHRSVSWYQQTPGQGLQFLFEYFSETQRNKGNFPGRFSGRQFSNSRSEMNVSTLELGDSALYLCASSADTNTEAFFGQGTRLTVV.

This clone was detected only once. This chain links TRBV7-9 with TRBJ1-1; possible D gene TRBD1, 6 bases. Germline V gene data show CDR1 as SEHNR and CDR2 as FQNEAQ (reference sequence). V lost 3 bases, J lost 3 bases, and 11 bases lay in between. This CDR3 region has 14 residues. The CDR3 spells CASSLGHRDTEAFF. The CDR3 nucleotides read TGTGCCAGCAGCTTGGGTCACAGGGACACTGAAGCTTTCTTT.

The chain has TRBV6-5 and TRBJ1-4; TRBD1 matches at 7 bases. The CDR3 runs 13 residues. Trimming removed 6 bases from V and 8 bases from J; junction bases left unmatched: 6. Looked up from germline, CDR1 is MNHEY and CDR2 is SVGAGI. CDR3 sequence: CASRDRVEEKLFF. Here the CDR3 DNA reads TGTGCCAGCAGAGACAGGGTCGAGGAAAAACTGTTTTTT.

The chain carries TRBV5-8 and TRBJ2-3; D gene ambiguous. Germline assignment: CDR1 SGHTS and CDR2 YDEGEE. Trimming pared 3 bases from V and 0 bases from J, leaving 8 bases between. The CDR3 is made up of 14 amino acids. The CDR3 protein is CASSSPPSTDTQYF. The DNA for the CDR3 is TGTGCCAGCAGCTCACCGCCTAGCACAGATACGCAGTATTTT.

This chain links TRBV21-1 with TRBJ2-2; the table names TRBD2, a call not compared with the DNA. TRBV21-1 is flagged as a pseudogene. The CDR3 runs 16 residues. CDR3 sequence reads: CASSKREWLNTGELFF. In nucleotides, the CDR3 is TGTGCCAGCAGCAAAAGGGAGTGGCTAAACACCGGGGAGCTGTTTTTT.

V usage is TRBV18 and J usage is TRBJ1-1; 7 positions agree with TRBD1. The V and J ends lost 4 bases and 2 bases, in that order; junction bases with no gene match: 1. Germline CDR1 and CDR2: KGHSH and LQKENI. The CDR3 length is 13 residues. The CDR3 DNA reads TGTGCCAGCTCACGACAGGGAAACACTGAAGCTTTCTTT. Its protein is CASSRQGNTEAFF.

The rearrangement links TRBV19 to TRBJ1-4; perhaps TRBD1 as D (5 bases). The CDR3 totals 17 residues. V lost 4 bases and J 7 bases, leaving 22 bases between the germline ends. Germline lookup yields CDR1 LNHDA and CDR2 SQIVND (reference sequence). CDR3 DNA sequence: TGTGCCAGTAGTACACTGCCGGGGGAGGAGTCCTCTGAAAAACTGTTTTTT. Its protein is CASSTLPGEESSEKLFF.

V is TRBV10-3 and J is TRBJ1-2; D uncertain. Trimming removed 0 bases from V and 8 bases from J, with 13 bases in between. The CDR3 is 14 amino acids. From germline, CDR1 is ENHRY and CDR2 SYGVKD. CDR3 region: CAISESTATMGYTF. The DNA of the CDR3 is TGTGCCATCAGTGAGTCAACGGCTACTATGGGCTACACCTTC.

The V and J genes are TRBV14 and TRBJ2-1; 8 bases align to TRBD2. Germline V CDR1 and CDR2: SGHDN, FVKESK. The CDR3 runs 17 residues. V dropped 0 bases and J dropped 8; count of bases not matched to a gene: 12. The CDR3 nucleotides read TGTGCCAGCAGCCAAGATCGAAGGCGGGGGGTTTCGGATGAGCAGTTCTTC. Its protein is CASSQDRRRGVSDEQFF. The variable domain in full, completed from reference TRBV14 and TRBJ2-1, reads EAGVTQFPSHSVIEKGQTVTLRCDPISGHDNLYWYRRVMGKEIKFLLHFVKESKQDESGMPNNRFLAERTGGTYSTLKVQPAELEDSGVYFCASSQDRRRGVSDEQFFGPGTRLTVL.

CDR3 loop: CASSQDTVNTEAFF. The CDR3, as DNA: TGCGCCAGCAGCCAAGATACAGTGAACACTGAAGCTTTCTTT. The V call is TRBV4-3, the J call TRBJ1-1; D gene ambiguous. Trimming left V 0 bases short and J 0 bases short, with 5 bases between. CDR1 and CDR2 from the germline V gene are LGHNA and YSLEER. CDR3 length: 14 amino acids.

V usage is TRBV10-3 and J usage is TRBJ2-3, with 8 bases that match TRBD2. This CDR3 has 15 residues. J was trimmed by 9 bases and V by 2 bases; bases with no gene match: 10. Germline V gene data show CDR1 as ENHRY and CDR2 as SYGVKD. CDR3 DNA sequence: TGTGCCATCAGTGAGAGAACGGGGGGGCTTTGGACGCAGTATTTT. It is translated as CAISERTGGLWTQYF.

The J gene is TRBJ1-1, the V gene TRBV19; D possibly corresponds to TRBD1 (6 bases). Germline CDR1 LNHDA, CDR2 SQIVND (reference sequence). The V end lost 5 bases, the J end lost 6 bases, and 13 bases lay between the germline ends. This CDR3 comprises 13 residues. The DNA of the CDR3 is TGTGCCAGTAGTTCCCTACAGGGCTCTGAAGCTTTCTTT. Its translation is CASSSLQGSEAFF.

This clone was picked up one time. The chain carries TRBV7-8 and TRBJ1-2, with D maybe TRBD1 (6 bases). Germline-derived CDR1 and CDR2 are SGHVS and FQNEAQ. The CDR3 extends over 14 amino acids. Trimming stripped 1 base from V and 4 bases from J, with 10 bases between. This CDR3 is CASSLEGGAYGYTF. The CDR3 DNA reads as TGTGCCAGCAGCTTAGAGGGGGGTGCCTATGGCTACACCTTC.

The V call is TRBV13, the J call TRBJ1-6, with a possible D match to TRBD1 (5 bases). This CDR3 is built from 14 residues. Trimming shortened V by 5 bases and J by 9 bases, and 14 bases separated the two germline ends. CDR1 and CDR2 (germline): PRHDT, FYEKMQ (reference sequence). The CDR3 region has the DNA TGTGCCAGCAGCCTACTGGGACCTAGTTCACCCCTCCACTTT. Its protein product is CASSLLGPSSPLHF.

As DNA, the CDR3 is TGTGCCAGCAGCCCTAGGGGCTGGACTGAAGCTTTCTTT. It yields the protein CASSPRGWTEAFF. J is TRBJ1-1 and V is TRBV14, with a tentative D call TRBD1 (5 bases). CDR1 SGHDN and CDR2 FVKESK come from the germline V gene. The CDR3 contains 13 residues. Trimming stripped 4 bases from V and 5 bases from J, with 11 bases between.

In this sample, this clone turned up a few times. CDR3 nucleotide sequence: TGTGCCATCGAGCCCCAGGGGGGCACTGAAGCTTTCTTT. Amino acid sequence: CAIEPQGGTEAFF. V usage is TRBV10-3 and J usage is TRBJ1-1, with 7 bases that match TRBD1. This CDR3 contains 13 residues. Germline loops: CDR1 ENHRY, CDR2 SYGVKD. V shed 8 bases, J shed 4 bases, and the junction held 7 bases outside the gene matches.

A single count supports this clone. This chain links TRBV29-1 with TRBJ2-3, with unresolved D. Between the trimmed V and J ends, which lost 5 bases and 2 bases, there was a span of 11 bases. The CDR3 spans 13 residues. Per germline, CDR1 SQVTM and CDR2 ANQGSEA. CDR3 protein: CSVIKDSTDTQYF. Written as DNA, the CDR3 is TGCAGCGTTATCAAGGATTCCACAGATACGCAGTATTTT.

The rearrangement links TRBV2 to TRBJ2-5; 7 nucleotides align to TRBD2. Germline loops: CDR1 SNHLY, CDR2 FYNNEI. This CDR3 region has 15 residues. The junction had 12 bases not matched to a gene; V was cut back by 6 bases and J by 5 bases. CDR3 loop: CASRAMGGSRETQYF. CDR3 DNA: TGTGCCAGCAGAGCCATGGGGGGGAGTAGGGAGACCCAGTACTTC. The full variable domain, completed using reference TRBV2 and TRBJ2-5, is EPEVTQTPSHQVTQMGQEVILRCVPISNHLYFYWYRQILGQKVEFLVSFYNNEISEKSEIFDDQFSVERPDGSNFTLKIRSTKLEDSAMYFCASRAMGGSRETQYFGPGTRLLVL.

The rearrangement links TRBV30 to TRBJ2-1, with D possibly called TRBD1 or TRBD2 (5 bases each). CDR3 size: 12 residues. Per germline, CDR1 GTSNPN and CDR2 SVGIG (reference sequence). The V and J ends lost 1 base and 9 bases respectively, with 10 bases between them. CDR3 bases: TGTGCCTGGAGTGACAATGGGGGTGAGCAGTTCTTC. Residues: CAWSDNGGEQFF. The full variable domain, its missing parts supplied by reference TRBV30 and TRBJ2-1, is SQTIHQWPATLVQPVGSPLSLECTVEGTSNPNLYWYRQAAGRGLQLLFYSVGIGQISSEVPQNLSASRPQDRQFILSSKKLLLSDSGFYLCAWSDNGGEQFFGPGTRLTVL.

V is TRBV6-5 and J is TRBJ1-2; 9 nucleotides agree with TRBD1. Germline assignment: CDR1 MNHEY and CDR2 SVGAGI. V lost 7 bases, J lost 7 bases, and 7 bases stayed unmatched. CDR3 size: 13 residues. CDR3 DNA sequence: TGTGCCAGCAACCACGGGGACAGGGCTGGCTACACCTTC. This translates into CASNHGDRAGYTF.

For this clone: Other DNA sequences in the same sample also yield this CDR3. The rearrangement links TRBV10-3 to TRBJ2-5, with TRBD1 matching over 8 bases. J gave up 4 bases and V 6 bases, and 4 bases lay outside the gene matches. Germline V gene lookup returns CDR1 ENHRY and CDR2 SYGVKD. The CDR3 length is 13 residues. The CDR3 loop is CAIRPGQGETQYF. CDR3 DNA: TGTGCCATCAGACCTGGACAGGGAGAGACCCAGTACTTC.

This clone was counted ten times or more. The chain joins TRBV10-3 to TRBJ1-2; the match to TRBD1 covers 8 bases. Germline values: CDR1 ENHRY, CDR2 SYGVKD. V shed 3 bases and J 7 bases; nucleotides not matched to a gene: 10. The CDR3 is made up of 15 amino acids. The DNA of the CDR3 is TGTGCCATCAGTGAAAGCCCCGACAGGGGAGGTGGCTACACCTTC. Protein sequence: CAISESPDRGGGYTF.

This clone was picked up one time. V is TRBV28 and J is TRBJ1-1, with a possible D match to TRBD1 (6 bases). Trimming took off 6 bases at V and 5 bases at J, with 13 bases between the two ends. This CDR3 has 13 amino acids. Germline V gives CDR1 MDHEN, CDR2 SYDVKM. The CDR3 DNA follows: TGTGCCAGCAGCCCCAACAGGGTTACTGAAGCTTTCTTT. Protein sequence: CASSPNRVTEAFF.

CDR3 protein: CASRNGTGSYNEQFF. The CDR3 DNA reads as TGTGCCAGCAGGAATGGGACAGGCTCCTACAATGAGCAGTTCTTC. The rearrangement uses TRBV2 and TRBJ2-1, with TRBD1 matching over 8 bases. Germline lookup yields CDR1 SNHLY and CDR2 FYNNEI. J gave up 0 bases and V 6 bases, and 4 bases lay outside the gene matches. This CDR3 spans 15 amino acids.

The gene calls are TRBV6-2 or TRBV6-3 and TRBJ2-7, with 9 bases fitting TRBD1. Germline-derived CDR1 and CDR2 are MNHEY and SVGEGT. V lost 1 base, J lost 2 bases, and 3 bases stayed unmatched. There are 15 residues in the CDR3. The CDR3 DNA is TGTGCCAGCAGTTACTTGGACAGGGGACCCTACGAGCAGTACTTC. Its protein product is CASSYLDRGPYEQYF.